This TCR beta chain was captured by sequencing in a study of T cell responses to AZD1222 COVID-19 vaccine. Study-level findings and limits: Vaccine-associated CD4 TCRs ranged over spike, dominating at 160-218 and 743-854.

TCRdb's table, derived via immunoSEQ multiplex PCR, lists solely in-frame clones and lacks some. The table lists fewer than 120,000 clones, about 85% of them singletons. A remark on this clone: Its antigen is as yet unknown.

Trimming at V came to 3 bases and at J to 3 bases, leaving 12 bases not matched to a gene. CDR3 length equals 17 residues. Germline loops: CDR1 SGHNT, CDR2 YYREEE (reference sequence). The input for sequencing was peripheral blood, taken on day 0 of AZD1222 vaccination. V gene TRBV5-4 combines with J gene TRBJ2-3, with 8 bases matching TRBD2. This clonotype was obtained from an adult in good health. As DNA, the CDR3 is TGTGCCAGCAGCTACACTAGCGGTTCGACCCTGACAGATACGCAGTATTTT. This codes for CASSYTSGSTLTDTQYF.